This T cell receptor beta chain stems from a study of breast tumors, draining lymph nodes, adjacent tissues. TCRdb analysed the multiplex PCR reads with MiXCR anew, one entry per CDR3 protein. In the table there are 21,000 or so distinct CDR3 sequences, 41% of which are singletons. In germline, CDR1 is SGHNT, CDR2 YENEEA. This CDR3 has 14 amino acids. V shed 3 bases, J shed 2 bases, and the junction held 4 bases outside the gene matches. The table lists this clonotype with many counts. The TCR sequence derives from a female donor with breast cancer. Some clones in this sample may be carry-over from other donors' samples. The sequenced material came from breast tumor tissue. The chain has TRBV11-3 and TRBJ2-7, with TRBD1 identical over 7 bases. CDR3 sequence (DNA): TGTGCCAGCAGCTTCCGACAGGGAACCTACGAGCAGTACTTC. It specifies CASSFRQGTYEQYF.